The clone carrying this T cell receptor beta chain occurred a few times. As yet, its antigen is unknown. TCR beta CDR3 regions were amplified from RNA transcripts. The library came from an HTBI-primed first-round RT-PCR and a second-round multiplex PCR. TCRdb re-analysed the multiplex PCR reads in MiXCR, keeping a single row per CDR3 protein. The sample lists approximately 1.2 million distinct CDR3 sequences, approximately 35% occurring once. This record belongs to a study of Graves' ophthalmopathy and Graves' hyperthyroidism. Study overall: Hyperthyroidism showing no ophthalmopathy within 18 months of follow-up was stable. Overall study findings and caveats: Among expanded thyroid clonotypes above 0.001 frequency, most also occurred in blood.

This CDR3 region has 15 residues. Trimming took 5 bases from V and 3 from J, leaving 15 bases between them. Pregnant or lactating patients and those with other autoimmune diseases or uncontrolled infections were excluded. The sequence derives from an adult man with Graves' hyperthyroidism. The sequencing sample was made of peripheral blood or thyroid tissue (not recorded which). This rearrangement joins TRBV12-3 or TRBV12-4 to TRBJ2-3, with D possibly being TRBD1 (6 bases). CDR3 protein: CASSIRTASTDTQYF. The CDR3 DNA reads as TGTGCCAGCAGTATCAGGACAGCCTCTACAGATACGCAGTATTTT.